Listed below are T cell receptor beta chains from one sample, sequenced in a study of radiation and T cells in renal cell carcinoma. The method was immunoSEQ multiplex PCR; TCRdb's version includes in-frame clones alone and lacks a portion of them. The table lists roughly 80,000 clones, approximately 86% of them singletons. Here the sequenced sample was blood, taken from a patient whose treatment included radiotherapy and nephrectomy. The receptors here all came from a woman between 50 and 59 years old with renal cell carcinoma. Both conserved end residues are part of each CDR3. The D gene is left open where the match is weak. A clone size is listed for some rows: how often the clone was seen (once, few, many), or a class if it is expanded.

clone_size: .; d_call: .; v_call: TRBV7-2; j_call: TRBJ2-7; cdr3_nt: TGTGCCAGCAGCTTAGCAATCGGGCCCTACGAGCAGTACTTC; cdr3_aa: CASSLAIGPYEQYF
clone_size: many; d_call: TRBD1; v_call: TRBV7-9; j_call: TRBJ1-1; cdr3_nt: TGTGCCAGCAGCTCGGGACAGGGCACTGAAGCTTTCTTT; cdr3_aa: CASSSGQGTEAFF
clone_size: .; d_call: .; v_call: TRBV28; j_call: TRBJ2-7; cdr3_nt: TGTGCCAGCAGTTTAGGGCAGGCCCTAGGGGGGCAGTACTTC; cdr3_aa: CASSLGQALGGQYF
clone_size: .; d_call: .; v_call: TRBV11-2; j_call: TRBJ2-5; cdr3_nt: TGTGCCAGCAGCTTAGGCGAGACCCAGTACTTC; cdr3_aa: CASSLGETQYF
clone_size: .; d_call: .; v_call: TRBV10-1; j_call: TRBJ2-7; cdr3_nt: TGCGCCAGCAGTGCCAGCTCCTACGAGCAGTACTTC; cdr3_aa: CASSASSYEQYF
clone_size: .; d_call: .; v_call: TRBV4-3; j_call: TRBJ2-2; cdr3_nt: TGCGCCAGCAGCCAAGACGTGGTGCAGGGCTGGGCCGGGGAGCTGTTTTTT; cdr3_aa: CASSQDVVQGWAGELFF
clone_size: .; d_call: .; v_call: TRBV10-1; j_call: TRBJ2-1; cdr3_nt: TGCGCCAGCAGTGACTTCGGGACTGAGAACAATGAGCAGTTCTTC; cdr3_aa: CASSDFGTENNEQFF
clone_size: .; d_call: .; v_call: TRBV7-8; j_call: TRBJ1-5; cdr3_nt: TGTGCCAGCAGTCCAGGGGACTCGTTCTATCAGCCCCAGCATTTT; cdr3_aa: CASSPGDSFYQPQHF
clone_size: .; d_call: .; v_call: TRBV9; j_call: TRBJ1-1; cdr3_nt: TGTGCCAGCAGCGTTGGGGCGGAGGGGTTGGCTTTCTTT; cdr3_aa: CASSVGAEGLAFF
clone_size: .; d_call: TRBD2; v_call: TRBV30; j_call: TRBJ2-3; cdr3_nt: TGTGCCTGGAGTGTATTCGGGGGGGACTTCTTTGGCACAGATACGCAGTATTTT; cdr3_aa: CAWSVFGGDFFGTDTQYF
clone_size: .; d_call: .; v_call: TRBV28; j_call: TRBJ2-6; cdr3_nt: TGTGCCAGCAGTTTATCTAAGGTTGTCTGGGCAGGGGCCAGCTCTGGGGCCAACGTCCTGACTTTC; cdr3_aa: CASSLSKVVWAGASSGANVLTF
clone_size: .; d_call: .; v_call: TRBV7-2; j_call: TRBJ2-1; cdr3_nt: TGTGCCAGCAGCTTGGACTACTACAATGAGCAGTTCTTC; cdr3_aa: CASSLDYYNEQFF
clone_size: .; d_call: .; v_call: TRBV15; j_call: TRBJ1-4; cdr3_nt: TGTGCCACCAGCAGAGATGGGCCGCGGGTCGGGGAAAAACTGTTTTTT; cdr3_aa: CATSRDGPRVGEKLFF
clone_size: .; d_call: .; v_call: TRBV29-1; j_call: TRBJ1-2; cdr3_nt: TGCAGCGTTGAAGACCGAAGTAGCTATGGCTACACCTTC; cdr3_aa: CSVEDRSSYGYTF
clone_size: .; d_call: TRBD2; v_call: TRBV4-1; j_call: TRBJ2-3; cdr3_nt: TGCGCCAGCAGCCAAGTCACTAGCGGGAGGCCAACAGATACGCAGTATTTT; cdr3_aa: CASSQVTSGRPTDTQYF
clone_size: once; d_call: .; v_call: TRBV28; j_call: TRBJ1-2; cdr3_nt: TGTGCCACTGCAGACCCCACTCGAAGAGGTGGCTACACCTTC; cdr3_aa: CATADPTRRGGYTF
clone_size: .; d_call: TRBD1; v_call: TRBV4-3; j_call: TRBJ2-1; cdr3_nt: TGCGCCAGCAGCCAAGATCGAGACAGGGACAATGAGCAGTTCTTC; cdr3_aa: CASSQDRDRDNEQFF
clone_size: .; d_call: .; v_call: TRBV10-2; j_call: TRBJ1-1; cdr3_nt: TGCGCCAGCAGCGGGGCTAGGGAAGCTTTCTTT; cdr3_aa: CASSGAREAFF
clone_size: .; d_call: TRBD1; v_call: TRBV5-1; j_call: TRBJ2-5; cdr3_nt: TGCGCCAGCACTCCCCAGACAGGGGAGGAAGAGACCCAGTACTTC; cdr3_aa: CASTPQTGEEETQYF
clone_size: .; d_call: .; v_call: TRBV7-2; j_call: TRBJ2-7; cdr3_nt: TGTGCCAGCAGCTTAGGGGAAATGAGCTCCTACGAGCAGTACTTC; cdr3_aa: CASSLGEMSSYEQYF
clone_size: .; d_call: .; v_call: TRBV7-9; j_call: TRBJ1-2; cdr3_nt: TGTGCCAGCAGCTTAGATTTGGCCGGCGGCTACACCTTC; cdr3_aa: CASSLDLAGGYTF
clone_size: .; d_call: .; v_call: TRBV6-5; j_call: TRBJ2-7; cdr3_nt: TGTGCCAGCAGCACTACGGGACTTATATACGAGCAGTACTTC; cdr3_aa: CASSTTGLIYEQYF
clone_size: .; d_call: .; v_call: TRBV2; j_call: TRBJ2-2; cdr3_nt: TGTGCCAGCAGTATACAGGGAGGTACCGGGGAGCTGTTTTTT; cdr3_aa: CASSIQGGTGELFF
clone_size: .; d_call: TRBD1; v_call: TRBV19; j_call: TRBJ1-4; cdr3_nt: TGTGCCAGTACCGACCCGGGGACAGAAGGTGTCGGAAAACTGTTTTTT; cdr3_aa: CASTDPGTEGVGKLFF
clone_size: .; d_call: .; v_call: TRBV7-9; j_call: TRBJ1-5; cdr3_nt: TGTGCCAGCAGACGGGACCGGGATCAGCCCCAGCATTTT; cdr3_aa: CASRRDRDQPQHF
clone_size: .; d_call: TRBD1; v_call: TRBV2; j_call: TRBJ1-2; cdr3_nt: TGTGCCAGCAGGGGACAGGGCCCCTATGGCTACACCTTC; cdr3_aa: CASRGQGPYGYTF
clone_size: .; d_call: .; v_call: TRBV9; j_call: TRBJ1-4; cdr3_nt: TGTGCCAGCAGGAACAGGGAGAATGAAAAACTGTTTTTT; cdr3_aa: CASRNRENEKLFF
clone_size: .; d_call: .; v_call: TRBV6-1; j_call: TRBJ2-5; cdr3_nt: TGTGCCAGCAGTGTTTCGCAGAATGGGGAGACCCAGTACTTC; cdr3_aa: CASSVSQNGETQYF
clone_size: .; d_call: .; v_call: TRBV6-5; j_call: TRBJ2-1; cdr3_nt: TGTGCCAGCAGTTACCCAGGGGGGGGAAAGGGGAGTGAGCAGTTCTTC; cdr3_aa: CASSYPGGGKGSEQFF
clone_size: .; d_call: .; v_call: TRBV18; j_call: TRBJ1-2; cdr3_nt: TGTGCCAGCTCACCAGGGCAGGCCTTGATCTATGGCTACACCTTC; cdr3_aa: CASSPGQALIYGYTF
clone_size: .; d_call: TRBD1; v_call: TRBV19; j_call: TRBJ2-7; cdr3_nt: TGTGCCAGTAGTTTTGGACAGGTAGGCTACGAGCAGTACTTC; cdr3_aa: CASSFGQVGYEQYF
clone_size: .; d_call: TRBD2; v_call: TRBV19; j_call: TRBJ2-3; cdr3_nt: TGTGCCAGTAGAAGCGGGAGGGGGATCACAGATACGCAGTATTTT; cdr3_aa: CASRSGRGITDTQYF
clone_size: .; d_call: .; v_call: TRBV7-3; j_call: TRBJ1-5; cdr3_nt: TGTGCCAGCAGCTCCTCTCCGGGACAGCCCCAGCATTTT; cdr3_aa: CASSSSPGQPQHF
clone_size: .; d_call: .; v_call: TRBV5-1; j_call: TRBJ2-5; cdr3_nt: TGCGCCAGCAGCCAACAGGCAGGGGATGAAGAGACCCAGTACTTC; cdr3_aa: CASSQQAGDEETQYF
clone_size: .; d_call: TRBD1; v_call: TRBV23-1; j_call: TRBJ1-5; cdr3_nt: TGCGCCAGCAGTCAATGTTTTGCTGGACAGGGCGGTAGGGAGCAGCCCCAGCATTTT; cdr3_aa: CASSQCFAGQGGREQPQHF
clone_size: .; d_call: TRBD1; v_call: TRBV6-6; j_call: TRBJ1-4; cdr3_nt: TGTGCCAGCACCCAGGACAGGGACGATGAAAAACTGTTTTTT; cdr3_aa: CASTQDRDDEKLFF
clone_size: once; d_call: .; v_call: TRBV18; j_call: TRBJ1-2; cdr3_nt: TGTGCCAGCTCACTACAGGATGACTATGGCTACACCTTC; cdr3_aa: CASSLQDDYGYTF
clone_size: once; d_call: .; v_call: TRBV30; j_call: TRBJ1-6; cdr3_nt: TGTGCCTGGAGTTTTAGCTATAATTCACCCCTCCACTTT; cdr3_aa: CAWSFSYNSPLHF
clone_size: .; d_call: .; v_call: TRBV20-1; j_call: TRBJ1-2; cdr3_nt: TGCAGTGCTGGGACCTTTTCAGGCTACACCTTC; cdr3_aa: CSAGTFSGYTF
clone_size: .; d_call: .; v_call: TRBV7-2; j_call: TRBJ2-7; cdr3_nt: TGTGCCAGCAGCGCCGGACTGCTTTCCTACGAGCAGTACTTC; cdr3_aa: CASSAGLLSYEQYF
clone_size: .; d_call: .; v_call: TRBV7-9; j_call: TRBJ1-1; cdr3_nt: TGTGCCAGCAGCCCTGGCGGGGAGGCTGAAGCTTTCTTT; cdr3_aa: CASSPGGEAEAFF